The 22 T cell receptor beta chains below all came from one sample that was sequenced in a study of OX40 agonist ivuxolimab in advanced cancers. The protocol was immunoSEQ multiplex PCR, while the TCRdb copy is restricted to in-frame clones and leaves out a portion. Found here are about 26,000 clones, roughly 80% of them singletons; the top ten hold 26%. The input for sequencing was CD4+ or CD8+ T cells sorted from blood, taken in a trial of the OX40 agonist ivuxolimab. The receptors here all came from an adult with an advanced solid tumor such as melanoma, head and neck, liver or kidney cancer.

This clone was observed once. DNA of the CDR3: TGTGCCAGCATCCCGGGGACTAGCGGGAGTAATGAGCAGTTCTTC. Translating it yields CASIPGTSGSNEQFF. The chain carries TRBV2 and TRBJ2-1; 14 bases match TRBD2. The germline V gene has CDR1 SNHLY and CDR2 FYNNEI. CDR3 size: 15 residues. Unmatched junction bases numbered 6, after V lost 7 bases and J lost 7 bases.

In this sample, this clone turned up a few times. CDR3 in DNA: TGTGCCAGCAGCTCCCGCTCCCGGGACAGGGACTCCTACGAGCAGTACTTC. Translated, it gives CASSSRSRDRDSYEQYF. The V gene is TRBV11-3, the J gene TRBJ2-7; 9 nucleotides line up with TRBD1. The J segment lost 0 bases and the V segment lost 4 bases, leaving 10 bases of the junction unmatched. From germline, CDR1 is SGHNT and CDR2 YENEEA. This CDR3 has 17 residues.

The chain recombines TRBV7-9 with TRBJ2-2; tentatively, D is TRBD2 (5 bases). This CDR3 has 16 residues. Germline CDR1 and CDR2: SEHNR and FQNEAQ (reference sequence). V dropped 1 base and J dropped 0 bases, with 9 bases sitting between them. In DNA, the CDR3 is TGTGCCAGCAGCTTAGGCCTAGCCGCGAACACCGGGGAGCTGTTTTTT. Protein product: CASSLGLAANTGELFF.

This chain connects TRBV11-2 to TRBJ2-2; 11 bases line up with TRBD2. The CDR3 sequence is 16 residues long. Trimming removed 4 bases from V and 5 bases from J; junction bases left unmatched: 6. Germline assignment: CDR1 SGHAT and CDR2 FQNNGV. The CDR3 DNA follows: TGTGCCAGCAGCTCTACTAGCGGGAGTAGAACCGGGGAGCTGTTTTTT. Translation: CASSSTSGSRTGELFF.

The chain links TRBV2 to TRBJ2-3; 9 bases match TRBD2. CDR1 and CDR2 from the germline V gene are SNHLY and FYNNEI. This CDR3 has 15 residues. V lost 7 bases, J lost 2 bases, and 7 bases stayed unmatched. CDR3 nucleotides: TGTGCCAGCAAAATGACTAGCGGAGACACAGATACGCAGTATTTT. Translated, it gives CASKMTSGDTDTQYF.

J is TRBJ2-7 and V is TRBV7-3; 7 bases are shared with TRBD2. Germline loops: CDR1 SGHTA, CDR2 FQGTGA. Germline trimming cut 4 bases from V and 7 bases from J; bases unmatched to any gene: 1. This CDR3 has 11 residues. As DNA, the CDR3 is TGTGCCAGCAGCTCGGGACTAGAGCAGTACTTC. Its protein product is CASSSGLEQYF. Looking up the rest from reference TRBV7-3 and TRBJ2-7 gives the full variable domain: GAGVSQTPSNKVTEKGKYVELRCDPISGHTALYWYRQSLGQGPEFLIYFQGTGAADDSGLPNDRFFAVRPEGSVSTLKIQRTERGDSAVYLCASSSGLEQYFGPGTRLTVT.

J is TRBJ1-1 and V is TRBV11-3; TRBD1 is a possible D gene (6 bases). Per germline, CDR1 SGHNT and CDR2 YENEEA. CDR3 length: 13 amino acids. V shed 3 bases and J shed 7 bases, with 12 bases lying between them. This CDR3 is CASSFLQGFEAFF. CDR3 coding DNA: TGTGCCAGCAGCTTTCTACAGGGATTTGAAGCTTTCTTT.

The chain couples TRBV4-1 to TRBJ2-5; the D is unclear. TRBJ2-7 matches the DNA end more closely, so the J call is doubtful. The CDR3 runs to 13 residues. CDR1 MGHRA and CDR2 YSYEKL come from the germline V gene. This CDR3 reads CASSYNSAYEQYF. CDR3 nucleotides: TGCGCCAGCAGCTATAACAGTGCCTACGAGCAGTACTTC.

The chain couples TRBV29-1 to TRBJ2-7, with D possibly being TRBD1 (6 bases). Per the germline V gene, CDR1 is SQVTM and CDR2 is ANQGSEA. The CDR3 contains 12 residues. Trimming took off 7 bases at V and 3 bases at J, with 13 bases between the two ends. CDR3 DNA: TGCAGCGCAGGGGAGCAGGGCTACGAGCAGTACTTC. Its protein product is CSAGEQGYEQYF.

V gene TRBV6-6 combines with J gene TRBJ2-2; no definite D call. The CDR3 is made up of 14 amino acids. CDR1 is MNHNY and CDR2 is SVGAGI in the germline V gene (reference sequence). V was cut by 10 bases and J by 1 base, with 13 bases left in between. CDR3 DNA: TGTGCCATCTGGGAAAGGCGGAACACCGGGGAGCTGTTTTTT. The encoded protein is CAIWERRNTGELFF.

The chain carries TRBV27 and TRBJ2-3; D is perhaps TRBD2 (5 bases). V lost 5 bases to trimming and J lost 1 base, with 16 bases between them. Germline loops: CDR1 MNHEY, CDR2 SMNVEV (reference sequence). The CDR3 consists of 16 residues. The CDR3 bases are TGTGCCAGCAGTCTTCCTGGCAGCGGACGCACAGATACGCAGTATTTT. This gives the protein CASSLPGSGRTDTQYF.

The rearrangement joins TRBV29-1 to TRBJ1-3, with 7 bases matching TRBD1. Germline V CDR1 and CDR2: SQVTM, ANQGSEA. The V and J ends lost 7 bases and 2 bases, in that order; junction bases with no gene match: 2. This CDR3 contains 12 residues. The CDR3: CSATGAGNTIYF. The CDR3 DNA reads as TGCAGCGCCACAGGGGCTGGAAACACCATATATTTT.

This clone has only one observation. The V call is TRBV6-5, the J call TRBJ1-1; D perhaps matches TRBD1 (5 bases). Per the germline V gene, CDR1 is MNHEY and CDR2 is SVGAGI. Trimming pared 5 bases from V and 6 bases from J, leaving 19 bases between. CDR3 length: 15 residues. CDR3 residues: CASSGPGLQGAEAFF. The CDR3 DNA reads TGTGCCAGCAGTGGACCGGGACTCCAGGGCGCTGAAGCTTTCTTT.

The CDR3 region is CASSWGQGGTEAFF. In nucleotides, the CDR3 is TGTGCCAGCAGCTGGGGACAGGGGGGCACTGAAGCTTTCTTT. The chain carries TRBV5-6 and TRBJ1-1; 11 positions match TRBD1. The ends lost 3 bases at V and 4 bases at J; junction bases unmatched: 2. Looked up from germline, CDR1 is SGHDT and CDR2 is YYEEEE. The CDR3 totals 14 residues. Supplemented by reference TRBV5-6 and TRBJ1-1, the full variable domain reads DAGVTQSPTHLIKTRGQQVTLRCSPKSGHDTVSWYQQALGQGPQFIFQYYEEEERQRGNFPDRFSGHQFPNYSSELNVNALLLGDSALYLCASSWGQGGTEAFFGQGTRLTVV.

The V call is TRBV13, the J call TRBJ2-1, with 9 nucleotides matching TRBD1. Trimming removed 5 bases from V and 7 bases from J; junction bases left unmatched: 12. This CDR3 has 16 amino acids. Germline values: CDR1 PRHDT, CDR2 FYEKMQ (reference sequence). The CDR3 bases are TGTGCCAGCAGCGGGCCGAGGACAGGGGTTAAGAATGAGCAGTTCTTC. Its translation: CASSGPRTGVKNEQFF. Drawing the rest from reference TRBV13 and TRBJ2-1, the complete variable domain is AAGVIQSPRHLIKEKRETATLKCYPIPRHDTVYWYQQGPGQDPQFLISFYEKMQSDKGSIPDRFSAQQFSDYHSELNMSSLELGDSALYFCASSGPRTGVKNEQFFGPGTRLTVL.

The chain recombines TRBV27 with TRBJ2-5; TRBD1 agrees at 7 bases. With 2 bases clipped from V and 5 bases from J, the junction kept 8 bases outside the gene matches. Germline CDR1 MNHEY, CDR2 SMNVEV (reference sequence). This CDR3 contains 15 residues. This chain's CDR3 is CASSLEGAGYETQYF. In DNA form, the CDR3 reads TGTGCCAGCAGTTTAGAGGGGGCAGGGTATGAGACCCAGTACTTC.

This clone was seen only once. The chain couples TRBV6-5 to TRBJ2-7; perhaps TRBD1 as D (6 bases). The germline CDR1 and CDR2 sequences are MNHEY and SVGAGI. V was shortened by 6 bases and J by 7 bases, with 13 bases between the two germline ends. The CDR3 contains 12 residues. Written as DNA, the CDR3 is TGTGCCAGCAGCCCTGGACAGCGGGAGCAGTACTTC. Protein product: CASSPGQREQYF.

This chain links TRBV2 with TRBJ2-1; 8 bases are a match to TRBD2. Germline V lookup: CDR1 SNHLY, CDR2 FYNNEI. The ends lost 4 bases at V and 4 bases at J; junction bases unmatched: 3. The CDR3 consists of 14 residues. The CDR3 nucleotides read TGTGCCAGCAGTGGCCTAGCGGGTTACAATGAGCAGTTCTTC. It specifies CASSGLAGYNEQFF.

The chain joins TRBV9 to TRBJ1-5, with 7 bases aligning to TRBD1. Germline V gene lookup returns CDR1 SGDLS and CDR2 YYNGEE. After removal of 0 bases from V and 7 bases from J, the junction contained 7 bases not matched to a gene. The CDR3 extends over 15 amino acids. CDR3 nucleotides: TGTGCCAGCAGCGTAGGACAGGGAGTGGGGCAGCCCCAGCATTTT. Translating gives CASSVGQGVGQPQHF.

The chain employs TRBV2 and TRBJ1-1; 11 positions match TRBD1. Germline CDR1 and CDR2: SNHLY and FYNNEI. The CDR3 sequence is 15 residues long. The V segment lost 5 bases and the J segment 4 bases; nucleotides outside the gene matches: 6. The CDR3 reads CASSRTGGDGTEAFF. CDR3 sequence (DNA): TGTGCCAGCAGTAGGACAGGGGGCGACGGCACTGAAGCTTTCTTT.

This clone showed up just a few times. The chain has TRBV18 and TRBJ2-1, with TRBD2 matching 10 bases. Per the germline V gene, CDR1 is KGHSH and CDR2 is LQKENI. The CDR3 covers 18 residues. The V gene end was trimmed by 1 base and the J gene end by 4 bases; junction bases not matched to a gene: 10. In DNA form, the CDR3 reads TGTGCCAGCTCACCACTGTCCCCTAGCGGGGGACCTTACAATGAGCAGTTCTTC. Translating it yields CASSPLSPSGGPYNEQFF.

CDR3 bases: TGTGCCAGCAGCACTCAGCGGACCGCGGGGCACGCAGATACGCAGTATTTT. Its translation: CASSTQRTAGHADTQYF. V and J are TRBV21-1 and TRBJ2-3; the table's D gene call, TRBD2, was not cross checked with the DNA. TRBV21-1 is a listed pseudogene. This CDR3 has 17 amino acids.